Listed below are T cell receptor beta chains from one sample, sequenced in a study of patients and donors after allogeneic stem cell transplantation. From the RT-PCR reads, TCRdb called clonotypes with MiXCR, one entry per CDR3 protein. The table has roughly 960,000 distinct CDR3 sequences, about 20% seen once. The sequencing sample was made of blood, either unsorted or a sorted T cell fraction (not recorded which). The receptors were sampled from a human donor who was either an allogeneic HSCT recipient or a stem cell or donor lymphocyte infusion donor (not recorded which). It is not recorded whose cells these are; they may come from a transplant donor. CDR3s include the opening cysteine and the closing phenylalanine or tryptophan.

TRBJ1-3 | TRBV7-8 | CASSSETGTGLGNTIYF
TRBJ1-2 | TRBV18 | CASSNQEGFYGYTF
TRBJ2-5 | TRBV20-1 | CSARAGGRETQYF
TRBJ2-1 | TRBV5-5 | CASSRERVGYNEQFF
TRBJ2-7 | TRBV6-2/TRBV6-3 | CARARGARNYEQYF
TRBJ2-5 | TRBV28 | CASRLTGLRETQYF
TRBJ2-7 | TRBV11-2 | CASSLRSLSWGTYEQYF
TRBJ1-1 | TRBV6-1 | CASSAIEGNTEAFF
TRBJ2-1 | TRBV14 | CASSQARVYNEQFF
TRBJ1-4 | TRBV9 | CASSVDPRKEKLFF
TRBJ1-4 | TRBV5-8 | CASSLDAGAGANEKLFF
TRBJ2-3 | TRBV11-2 | CASSLMELAGFTDTQYF
TRBJ2-7 | TRBV20-1 | CSARGGLAGDEQYF
TRBJ1-1 | TRBV7-9 | CASNIGNTEAFF
TRBJ1-2 | TRBV12-3/TRBV12-4 | CASSLSGRGGDLYGYTF
TRBJ2-3 | TRBV12-3/TRBV12-4 | CASSTVAPGSTDTQYF
TRBJ2-3 | TRBV5-1 | CASSLVGDMLPDTQYF
TRBJ2-3 | TRBV20-1 | CSARGGAGTDTQYF
TRBJ2-7 | TRBV6-1 | CASSVRDRSFYEQYF
TRBJ1-5 | TRBV12-3/TRBV12-4 | CASSLDIGQGNQTQHF
TRBJ2-1 | TRBV24-1 | CATSDPGLAGNNEQFF
TRBJ1-2 | TRBV6-2/TRBV6-3 | CASVSGTGPYGYTF
TRBJ2-1 | TRBV12-3/TRBV12-4 | CASRGLAILKGNEQFF
TRBJ2-7 | TRBV20-1 | CSAETGTDFYEQYF
TRBJ1-5 | TRBV20-1 | CSARDRQGGQPQHF
TRBJ2-7 | TRBV10-3 | CAISQGQGGTYEQYF
TRBJ2-5 | TRBV30 | CAWTMGMETQYF
TRBJ1-2 | TRBV9 | CASSVEVDPGTRDGYTF
TRBJ1-2 | TRBV20-1 | CSARDDVYGYTF
TRBJ2-3 | TRBV29-1 | CSVERDDVWTDTQYF
TRBJ2-1 | TRBV12-3/TRBV12-4 | CASNEATSYNEQFF
TRBJ2-5 | TRBV4-1 | CASSQDYQRVGPETQYF
TRBJ1-4 | TRBV20-1 | CSARSGREGKNEKLFF
TRBJ2-1 | TRBV12-3/TRBV12-4 | CASSFRATNEQFF
TRBJ1-2 | TRBV12-3/TRBV12-4 | CASSASRAGNYGYTF
TRBJ1-6 | TRBV18 | CASSPGAGRNSPLHF
TRBJ1-2 | TRBV6-5 | CASSSIQGNYGYTF
TRBJ1-2 | TRBV6-6 | CASTLGDLRGYTF
TRBJ1-4 | TRBV12-3/TRBV12-4 | CASSLRGIYEKLFF
TRBJ1-1 | TRBV12-3/TRBV12-4 | CASSFKDSEGGKAFF
TRBJ2-7 | TRBV7-9 | CASSLTDGTYEQYF
TRBJ1-5 | TRBV12-3/TRBV12-4 | CASSPTGGRQPQHF
TRBJ1-1 | TRBV6-5 | CASSYHLGAFNTEAFF
TRBJ2-7 | TRBV4-1 | CASSQDPQGRKEEQYF
TRBJ1-2 | TRBV7-3 | CASSPTSLGDRGYTF
TRBJ1-5 | TRBV6-1 | CASMGRSGLSNQPQHF
TRBJ2-1 | TRBV5-1 | CASSLGQGAEFF
TRBJ1-2 | TRBV6-5 | CASSYSVGQRYGYTF
TRBJ1-1 | TRBV15 | CATSRYVQASEAFF
TRBJ2-3 | TRBV14 | CASSQDRGSSTDTQYF
TRBJ2-5 | TRBV7-8 | CASSRRGLDQETQYF
TRBJ1-5 | TRBV12-3/TRBV12-4 | CASSRSSSNNQPQHF
TRBJ2-3 | TRBV5-6 | CASSLRSGRKTDTQYF
TRBJ1-2 | TRBV29-1 | CSAASGPNYGYTF
TRBJ1-6 | TRBV7-6 | CASSRTGDYSPLHF
TRBJ1-3 | TRBV6-1 | CASSEAMGPGNTIYF
TRBJ2-1 | TRBV5-1 | CASSYKQGSGNEQFF
TRBJ2-4 | TRBV7-9 | CASSLAGQGNIQYF
TRBJ1-2 | TRBV2 | CASSGRDRGGGYTF